These 32 T cell receptor beta chains originate from one sample sequenced in a study of T cell changes during pregnancy in multiple sclerosis. Using immunoSEQ multiplex PCR, the repertoire was profiled, and TCRdb retains in-frame clones only, with some absent. The data contain about 37,000 clones, about 90% of them singletons. Here the sequenced sample was CD4+ T cells from peripheral blood mononuclear cells, taken in the third trimester of pregnancy. The receptors here all came from a female donor in good health, enrolled as a control in a pregnancy study.

The V call is TRBV7-2, the J call TRBJ2-3; a weak D match, TRBD2 (6 bases). Looked up from germline, CDR1 is SGHTA and CDR2 is FQGNSA. CDR3 length: 13 residues. Trimming pared 8 bases from V and 6 bases from J, leaving 15 bases between. The CDR3 nucleotides read TGTGCCAGCGGGCTAGTCAGCGGGGATACGCAGTATTTT. This codes for CASGLVSGDTQYF.

V gene TRBV30 combines with J gene TRBJ2-7; the match to TRBD1 covers 9 bases. There are 15 residues in the CDR3. Trimming took 2 bases from V and 1 from J; bases not matched to a gene: 6. CDR1 and CDR2 from the germline V gene are GTSNPN and SVGIG (reference sequence). CDR3 DNA sequence: TGTGCCTGGAGTAGACAGGGGGTAGGGTCCTACGAGCAGTACTTC. Protein sequence: CAWSRQGVGSYEQYF.

The table lists this clone with a count of one. The V call is TRBV5-6, the J call TRBJ2-2; tentatively, D is TRBD2 (5 bases). V lost 0 bases and J lost 6, with 12 bases in between. This CDR3 contains 15 residues. In germline, CDR1 is SGHDT, CDR2 YYEEEE. DNA of the CDR3: TGTGCCAGCAGCTTGGGGGTGAGGGCAGCCGGGGAGCTGTTTTTT. Its protein is CASSLGVRAAGELFF.

The chain has TRBV27 and TRBJ2-1, with TRBD2 matching 12 bases. Germline lookup yields CDR1 MNHEY and CDR2 SMNVEV (reference sequence). This CDR3 contains 15 residues. Trimming removed 5 bases from V and 5 bases from J; junction bases left unmatched: 4. In nucleotides, the CDR3 is TGTGCCAGCAGTGCCCTAGCGGGGGGGCACAATGAGCAGTTCTTC. Protein: CASSALAGGHNEQFF.

Here the CDR3 reads CASRGGTPGLAGEDTQYF. CDR3 DNA: TGTGCCAGCAGGGGGGGGACCCCGGGACTAGCGGGAGAAGATACGCAGTATTTT. V gene TRBV2 combines with J gene TRBJ2-3; TRBD2 agrees at 14 bases. The CDR3 contains 18 residues. V trimming: 6 bases; J trimming: 5 bases; junction bases outside the gene matches: 13. Germline V gene lookup returns CDR1 SNHLY and CDR2 FYNNEI.

This clone was found once. This CDR3 is CASSPVTGRKAFF. CDR3 coding DNA: TGCGCCAGCAGCCCTGTGACAGGGAGGAAAGCTTTCTTT. This sequence joins TRBV5-1 and TRBJ1-1; TRBD1 matches 7 bases. After removal of 4 bases from V and 9 bases from J, the junction contained 9 bases not matched to a gene. Germline V CDR1 and CDR2: SGHRS, YFSETQ. CDR3 length equals 13 residues. Supplemented by reference TRBV5-1 and TRBJ1-1, the full variable domain reads KAGVTQTPRYLIKTRGQQVTLSCSPISGHRSVSWYQQTPGQGLQFLFEYFSETQRNKGNFPGRFSGRQFSNSRSEMNVSTLELGDSALYLCASSPVTGRKAFFGQGTRLTVV.

The rearrangement uses TRBV15 and TRBJ2-5, with D maybe TRBD1 (6 bases). CDR1 is LNHNV, CDR2 YYDKDF, per germline (reference sequence). The V end was cut by 3 bases, the J end by 4 bases, with 15 bases between. The CDR3 extends over 15 amino acids. DNA of the CDR3: TGTGCCACCAGCAGGCGCAGGGGATTCGGAGAGACCCAGTACTTC. This translates into CATSRRRGFGETQYF.

The chain links TRBV10-3 to TRBJ1-1; the match to TRBD1 covers 8 bases. The CDR3 has 14 amino acids. The V and J ends lost 6 bases and 1 base, in that order; junction bases with no gene match: 4. Germline V gene lookup returns CDR1 ENHRY and CDR2 SYGVKD. CDR3 sequence reads: CAIRDRVGNTEAFF. In nucleotides, the CDR3 is TGTGCCATCAGGGACAGGGTCGGGAACACTGAAGCTTTCTTT.

This clone was picked up one time. The chain links TRBV11-3 to TRBJ2-1; D is perhaps TRBD1 (6 bases). The CDR3 runs 13 residues. V lost 2 bases to trimming and J lost 7 bases, with 9 bases between them. Germline CDR1 reads SGHNT; CDR2 reads YENEEA. The DNA of the CDR3 is TGTGCCAGCAGCTTAATGCAGGGGAATGAGCAGTTCTTC. Amino acids: CASSLMQGNEQFF.

This chain connects TRBV11-2 to TRBJ1-4, with 8 nucleotides matching TRBD1. The CDR3 has 17 amino acids. The germline CDR1 and CDR2 sequences are SGHAT and FQNNGV. Losses at the gene ends were 3 bases for V and 0 bases for J; bases not matched to a gene: 6. CDR3 coding DNA: TGTGCCAGCAGCTTCTTCCAGGGGGCGGCAACTAATGAAAAACTGTTTTTT. Its protein is CASSFFQGAATNEKLFF.

This chain links TRBV2 with TRBJ2-5, with TRBD2 as a possible D gene (6 bases). Trimming took 7 bases from V and 4 from J, leaving 19 bases between them. Germline CDR1 is SNHLY and CDR2 is FYNNEI. CDR3 length: 15 residues. In DNA form, the CDR3 reads TGTGCCAGCAATTGGCAGGGAGGATGGGGAGAGACCCAGTACTTC. It yields the protein CASNWQGGWGETQYF. Combining the CDR3 with reference TRBV2 and TRBJ2-5 gives the whole variable domain EPEVTQTPSHQVTQMGQEVILRCVPISNHLYFYWYRQILGQKVEFLVSFYNNEISEKSEIFDDQFSVERPDGSNFTLKIRSTKLEDSAMYFCASNWQGGWGETQYFGPGTRLLVL.

V is TRBV9 and J is TRBJ2-5; 8 positions match TRBD1. This CDR3 contains 14 residues. The V gene's germline CDR1 is SGDLS and CDR2 YYNGEE. V lost 2 bases to trimming and J lost 4 bases; unmatched junction nucleotides: 4. The CDR3 sequence is CASSVRDRRETQYF. The DNA for the CDR3 is TGTGCCAGCAGCGTCCGGGACAGGCGAGAGACCCAGTACTTC.

The chain combines TRBV5-1 with TRBJ1-1; 7 positions agree with TRBD1. This CDR3 has 15 amino acids. Trimming took 4 bases from V and 2 from J; bases not matched to a gene: 8. The V gene's germline CDR1 is SGHRS and CDR2 YFSETQ. The CDR3: CASSLQGDLNTEAFF. DNA of the CDR3: TGCGCCAGCAGCCTCCAGGGGGATCTTAACACTGAAGCTTTCTTT.

The J gene is TRBJ2-1, the V gene TRBV6-5; weak D call: TRBD2 (6 bases). Germline loops: CDR1 MNHEY, CDR2 SVGAGI. Trimming removed 2 bases from V and 7 bases from J, with 15 bases in between. The CDR3 consists of 15 residues. CDR3 in DNA: TGTGCCAGCAGTTACCGGGGGTCCTTGGGAAATGAGCAGTTCTTC. Protein product: CASSYRGSLGNEQFF.

V is TRBV29-1 and J is TRBJ1-1, with unresolved D. From germline, CDR1 is SQVTM and CDR2 ANQGSEA. This CDR3 is 13 amino acids long. The germline V and J ends were trimmed by 5 bases and 1 base, with 11 bases remaining between them. The CDR3 DNA sequence: TGCAGCGTTCTGGTACAGCCGAACACTGAAGCTTTCTTT. The encoded protein is CSVLVQPNTEAFF. Full variable domain (rest looked up from reference TRBV29-1 and TRBJ1-1): SAVISQKPSRDICQRGTSLTIQCQVDSQVTMMFWYRQQPGQSLTLIATANQGSEATYESGFVIDKFPISRPNLTFSTLTVSNMSPEDSSIYLCSVLVQPNTEAFFGQGTRLTVV.

The chain is built from TRBV10-2 and TRBJ1-1; D is unresolved. The V end lost 1 base, the J end lost 0 bases, and 3 bases lay between the germline ends. The CDR3 contains 13 residues. The germline V gene encodes CDR1 WSHSY and CDR2 SAAADI. The CDR3 coding sequence is TGCGCCAGCAGTGAGTTCGTGAACACTGAAGCTTTCTTT. Amino acid sequence: CASSEFVNTEAFF.

The gene calls are TRBV28 and TRBJ2-3, with D possibly matching TRBD2 (5 bases). Germline values: CDR1 MDHEN, CDR2 SYDVKM. V lost 6 bases, J lost 13 bases, and 20 bases lay in between. The CDR3 runs 13 residues. The CDR3 reads CASSLSGGATEYF. The CDR3 DNA reads TGTGCCAGCAGCCTCTCCGGAGGAGCCACTGAGTATTTT.

This clone was recorded once. The J gene is TRBJ2-3, the V gene TRBV6-5; the match to TRBD2 covers 12 bases. The junction had 8 bases not matched to a gene; V was cut back by 2 bases and J by 8 bases. The CDR3 is 16 amino acids. Per the germline V gene, CDR1 is MNHEY and CDR2 is SVGAGI. The CDR3, as DNA: TGTGCCAGCAGTTACCTAGCGGGAGGGAATAGGGGTACGCAGTATTTT. This codes for CASSYLAGGNRGTQYF.

The rearrangement uses TRBV4-1 and TRBJ2-2, with a tentative D call TRBD2 (6 bases). The CDR3 contains 16 residues. V shed 4 bases and J shed 0 bases, with 12 bases lying between them. The germline CDR1 and CDR2 sequences are MGHRA and YSYEKL. CDR3 in amino acids: CASSRGDFSNTGELFF. The CDR3 DNA reads as TGCGCCAGCAGCCGGGGGGACTTCTCGAACACCGGGGAGCTGTTTTTT.

This clone was recorded a few times. V gene TRBV18 combines with J gene TRBJ1-2; 8 positions agree with TRBD1. This CDR3 is 13 amino acids long. Germline V lookup: CDR1 KGHSH, CDR2 LQKENI. With V trimmed by 6 bases and J by 4 bases, 4 bases remained unmatched. The CDR3 DNA is TGTGCCAGCTCTCCGGACAGGGTCTATGGCTACACCTTC. Translated: CASSPDRVYGYTF. The complete variable domain, with remaining parts taken from reference TRBV18 and TRBJ1-2, reads NAGVMQNPRHLVRRRGQEARLRCSPMKGHSHVYWYRQLPEEGLKFMVYLQKENIIDESGMPKERFSAEFPKEGPSILRIQQVVRGDSAAYFCASSPDRVYGYTFGSGTRLTVV.

J is TRBJ2-7 and V is TRBV25-1; tentative D call: TRBD2 (6 bases). Germline V gene lookup returns CDR1 MGHDK and CDR2 SYGVNS. Trimming removed 7 bases from V and 6 bases from J, with 19 bases in between. The CDR3 contains 14 residues. The CDR3 DNA sequence: TGTGCCAGCATGGACCTGGCGGGACCCCTCGAGCAGTACTTC. Amino acid sequence: CASMDLAGPLEQYF.

The chain carries TRBV5-1 and TRBJ1-3; D remains ambiguous. V lost 0 bases and J 0 bases, leaving 4 bases between the germline ends. CDR3 size: 14 residues. The germline V gene has CDR1 SGHRS and CDR2 YFSETQ. In nucleotides, the CDR3 is TGCGCCAGCAGCTTGGGAGGCTCTGGAAACACCATATATTTT. Translated: CASSLGGSGNTIYF.

In this sample, this clone turned up a few times. This chain joins TRBV5-8 and TRBJ1-5; 9 bases are a match to TRBD1. V lost 4 bases to trimming and J lost 0 bases; unmatched junction nucleotides: 8. CDR1 is SGHTS and CDR2 is YDEGEE in the germline V gene. The CDR3 totals 17 residues. CDR3 coding DNA: TGTGCCAGCAGCCCGGGACAGGGCTTATATAGCAATCAGCCCCAGCATTTT. This translates into CASSPGQGLYSNQPQHF.

This chain uses TRBV7-2 with TRBJ2-2; 10 bases are a match to TRBD1. The ends lost 5 bases at V and 7 bases at J; junction bases unmatched: 7. CDR1 and CDR2 (germline): SGHTA, FQGNSA. The CDR3 has 15 amino acids. This chain's CDR3 is CASSLKGQGSGELFF. CDR3 coding DNA: TGTGCCAGCAGCCTCAAGGGACAGGGGAGCGGGGAGCTGTTTTTT.

The V gene is TRBV18, the J gene TRBJ2-7; TRBD1 is a possible D gene (6 bases). The germline V gene encodes CDR1 KGHSH and CDR2 LQKENI. Trimming stripped 1 base from V and 4 bases from J, with 11 bases between. The CDR3 totals 14 residues. The CDR3 protein is CASSPRSGVYEQYF. The CDR3 DNA is TGTGCCAGCTCACCACGCTCAGGGGTTTACGAGCAGTACTTC.

This chain uses TRBV28 with TRBJ2-3; possible D gene TRBD1, 6 bases. V lost 5 bases and J lost 2, with 8 bases in between. The CDR3 extends over 13 amino acids. CDR1 is MDHEN and CDR2 is SYDVKM in the germline V gene. The CDR3 here is CASSRQATDTQYF. In DNA, the CDR3 is TGTGCCAGCAGTCGACAGGCCACAGATACGCAGTATTTT.

The V call is TRBV11-2, the J call TRBJ2-7, with a tentative D call TRBD2 (5 bases). The CDR3 extends over 12 amino acids. V was shortened by 2 bases and J by 5 bases, with 7 bases between the two germline ends. Germline values: CDR1 SGHAT, CDR2 FQNNGV. The CDR3 region is CASSLPSHEQYF. Written as DNA, the CDR3 is TGTGCCAGCAGCTTACCTAGCCACGAGCAGTACTTC.

This clone is medium-sized (0.01 to 0.1%) within its sample. The V call is TRBV6-6, the J call TRBJ1-1, with 7 bases that match TRBD1. The CDR3 sequence is 13 residues long. V shed 0 bases and J 5 bases; nucleotides not matched to a gene: 0. The germline V gene has CDR1 MNHNY and CDR2 SVGAGI (reference sequence). The chain's CDR3 is CASSYSQGTEAFF. The CDR3 region has the DNA TGTGCCAGCAGTTACTCACAGGGGACTGAAGCTTTCTTT.

The chain links TRBV19 to TRBJ1-4, with D possibly being TRBD1 (6 bases). V was trimmed by 4 bases and J by 5 bases, leaving 14 bases between them. CDR3 size: 15 residues. In germline, CDR1 is LNHDA, CDR2 SQIVND (reference sequence). The CDR3 DNA is TGTGCCAGTAGTAGACAGCAGGGGAACAATGAAAAACTGTTTTTT. Translated: CASSRQQGNNEKLFF.

The rearrangement uses TRBV25-1 and TRBJ1-2; no firm D call. Germline V gives CDR1 MGHDK, CDR2 SYGVNS. V lost 5 bases to trimming and J lost 4 bases, with 8 bases between them. The CDR3 has 12 residues. This CDR3 reads CASSLESYGYTF. The CDR3 region has the DNA TGTGCCAGCAGTCTAGAAAGCTATGGCTACACCTTC.

The chain is built from TRBV14 and TRBJ2-3; no clear D gene. Germline CDR1 reads SGHDN; CDR2 reads FVKESK. This CDR3 comprises 15 residues. V was cut by 1 base and J by 1 base, with 9 bases left in between. DNA for the CDR3: TGTGCCAGCAGCCAAGTACTCAGCGGCACAGATACGCAGTATTTT. Its protein product is CASSQVLSGTDTQYF.

The chain joins TRBV18 to TRBJ1-3; 7 positions match TRBD1. Trimming took 2 bases from V and 3 from J; bases not matched to a gene: 1. Germline-derived CDR1 and CDR2 are KGHSH and LQKENI. CDR3 size: 14 residues. CDR3 sequence reads: CASSPTGVGNTIYF. The CDR3 region has the DNA TGTGCCAGCTCACCAACAGGGGTTGGAAACACCATATATTTT.